Listed below are T cell receptor beta chains from one sample, sequenced in a study of T cells after posttransplantation cyclophosphamide. Assay used: immunoSEQ multiplex PCR; TCRdb lists only in-frame clones, some missing. Here the sample spans roughly 10,000 clones, around four fifths being singletons. Specimen: PBMCs, collected approximately 2,000 days after allogeneic stem cell transplant with posttransplant cyclophosphamide. Receptors were obtained from a female patient in her fifties who received an allogeneic stem cell transplant from a related donor, was CMV-positive, and had no GVHD. Some of the T cells might come from the graft donor. Each CDR3 is given with its conserved first and last residue. Fields, in order: V gene, D gene, J gene, CDR3 length, clone size, CDR3 protein, CDR3 DNA. A D gene is named only where the DNA matches it firmly. Not all rows give a size; the values are once, few, many and, for expanded clones, a class.

V: TRBV6-5
D: .
J: TRBJ1-2
length: 14
size: once
CDR3: CASSPAGNHRGYTF
DNA: TGTGCCAGCAGTCCTGCCGGGAATCATCGTGGCTACACCTTC

V: TRBV2
D: .
J: TRBJ2-1
length: 15
size: .
CDR3: CASSEASRSGNEQFF
DNA: TGTGCCAGCAGTGAGGCCTCGCGGTCGGGCAATGAGCAGTTCTTC

V: TRBV6-5
D: .
J: TRBJ2-5
length: 14
size: .
CDR3: CASSDINRAETQYF
DNA: TGTGCCAGCAGTGACATCAACAGGGCAGAGACCCAGTACTTC

V: TRBV29-1
D: TRBD1
J: TRBJ2-1
length: 14
size: .
CDR3: CSAKRGRSYNEQFF
DNA: TGCAGCGCCAAAAGGGGGCGCTCCTACAATGAGCAGTTCTTC

V: TRBV28
D: .
J: TRBJ1-1
length: 13
size: once
CDR3: CASSLTKNTEAFF
DNA: TGTGCCAGCAGTTTAACTAAAAACACTGAAGCTTTCTTT

V: TRBV21-1
D: .
J: TRBJ2-3
length: 20
size: few
CDR3: CASSGPPPGTSGSSKDTQYF
DNA: TGTGCCAGCAGCGGCCCCCCACCTGGGACTAGCGGGAGTTCCAAAGATACGCAGTATTTT

V: TRBV4-2
D: .
J: TRBJ1-2
length: 17
size: .
CDR3: CASSPAVADSPFYGYTF
DNA: TGTGCCAGCAGCCCGGCGGTTGCGGACAGCCCCTTCTATGGCTACACCTTC

V: TRBV5-1
D: TRBD2
J: TRBJ2-5
length: 15
size: .
CDR3: CASSTSAGVGETQYF
DNA: TGCGCCAGCAGCACCTCGGCGGGAGTGGGGGAGACCCAGTACTTC

V: TRBV7-2
D: .
J: TRBJ2-3
length: 15
size: .
CDR3: CASSLRSAGPDTQYF
DNA: TGTGCCAGCAGCTTACGCTCGGCGGGCCCCGATACGCAGTATTTT

V: TRBV25-1
D: TRBD1
J: TRBJ1-2
length: 16
size: .
CDR3: CASKPRDRDKIYGYTF
DNA: TGTGCCAGCAAACCTAGGGACAGGGATAAAATCTATGGCTACACCTTC

V: TRBV7-9
D: TRBD1
J: TRBJ2-1
length: 13
size: once
CDR3: CASSITGGGEQFF
DNA: TGTGCCAGCAGCATAACAGGGGGCGGTGAGCAGTTCTTC

V: TRBV5-1
D: .
J: TRBJ1-3
length: 18
size: few
CDR3: CASSTTIGAELSGNTIYF
DNA: TGCGCCAGCAGCACAACGATTGGGGCAGAGCTCTCTGGAAACACCATATATTTT

V: TRBV5-1
D: TRBD1
J: TRBJ1-4
length: 17
size: .
CDR3: CASSLDQGTATNEKLFF
DNA: TGCGCCAGCAGCTTGGATCAGGGGACAGCAACTAATGAAAAACTGTTTTTT

V: TRBV5-1
D: .
J: TRBJ1-5
length: 14
size: .
CDR3: CASPSDRSNQPQHF
DNA: TGCGCCAGCCCGAGTGACAGGAGCAATCAGCCCCAGCATTTT

V: TRBV28
D: TRBD2
J: TRBJ2-2
length: 16
size: .
CDR3: CASSFLWTSEGGELFF
DNA: TGTGCCAGCAGTTTCCTCTGGACTAGCGAGGGCGGGGAGCTGTTTTTT

V: TRBV7-9
D: TRBD2
J: TRBJ2-5
length: 14
size: .
CDR3: CASGGGWNVETQYF
DNA: TGTGCCAGCGGGGGAGGGTGGAATGTAGAGACCCAGTACTTC

V: TRBV7-6
D: TRBD2
J: TRBJ2-2
length: 15
size: .
CDR3: CASSVSGSNTGELFF
DNA: TGTGCCAGCAGCGTTAGCGGGAGTAACACCGGGGAGCTGTTTTTT

V: TRBV5-1
D: TRBD1
J: TRBJ2-7
length: 15
size: .
CDR3: CASSWRQGDSYEQYF
DNA: TGCGCCAGCAGCTGGAGACAGGGGGACTCCTACGAGCAGTACTTC

V: TRBV27
D: .
J: TRBJ1-5
length: 17
size: .
CDR3: CASREIGGGKSNQPQHF
DNA: TGTGCCAGCAGGGAAATAGGGGGAGGGAAGAGCAATCAGCCCCAGCATTTT

V: TRBV28
D: TRBD1
J: TRBJ1-2
length: 16
size: .
CDR3: CASSLPPTGTNYGYTF
DNA: TGTGCCAGCAGTTTACCCCCGACAGGGACCAACTATGGCTACACCTTC

V: TRBV7-3
D: .
J: TRBJ2-1
length: 17
size: .
CDR3: CASSLTSRGPTWNEQFF
DNA: TGTGCCAGCAGCTTAACGTCGCGGGGACCCACGTGGAATGAGCAGTTCTTC

V: TRBV7-6
D: .
J: TRBJ2-7
length: 14
size: .
CDR3: CASSPQWASNEQYF
DNA: TGTGCCAGCAGCCCCCAGTGGGCTAGCAACGAGCAGTACTTC

V: TRBV6-5
D: .
J: TRBJ2-2
length: 16
size: .
CDR3: CASSYAASARTGELFF
DNA: TGTGCCAGCAGTTACGCCGCGTCCGCCAGGACCGGGGAGCTGTTTTTT

V: TRBV30
D: TRBD1
J: TRBJ2-7
length: 13
size: .
CDR3: CAWSLGQGYEQYF
DNA: TGTGCCTGGAGTCTGGGACAGGGCTACGAGCAGTACTTC

V: TRBV10-1
D: TRBD2
J: TRBJ2-5
length: 14
size: .
CDR3: CASSGGLSAETQYF
DNA: TGCGCCAGCAGTGGGGGACTATCAGCGGAGACCCAGTACTTC

V: TRBV6-1
D: .
J: TRBJ2-7
length: 13
size: .
CDR3: CASRDRGVYEQYF
DNA: TGTGCCAGCAGGGATCGGGGAGTCTACGAGCAGTACTTC

V: TRBV7-8
D: .
J: TRBJ1-2
length: 12
size: few
CDR3: CASRDPGYGYTF
DNA: TGTGCCAGCAGGGATCCAGGCTATGGCTACACCTTC

V: TRBV4-1
D: TRBD2
J: TRBJ2-1
length: 17
size: few
CDR3: CASSHRPPGGSYNEQFF
DNA: TGCGCCAGCAGCCACCGGCCCCCGGGGGGCTCCTACAATGAGCAGTTCTTC

V: TRBV7-2
D: .
J: TRBJ1-1
length: 15
size: once
CDR3: CASSLDYSVATEAFF
DNA: TGTGCCAGCAGCTTGGACTACAGCGTTGCGACTGAAGCTTTCTTT

V: TRBV19
D: TRBD1
J: TRBJ2-7
length: 14
size: .
CDR3: CASRDRGGSYEQYF
DNA: TGTGCCAGTAGGGACAGGGGAGGCTCCTACGAGCAGTACTTC

V: TRBV5-1
D: .
J: TRBJ1-1
length: 14
size: .
CDR3: CASSLVSGNTEAFF
DNA: TGCGCCAGCAGCTTGGTGTCCGGGAACACTGAAGCTTTCTTT

V: TRBV19
D: TRBD1
J: TRBJ1-2
length: 15
size: .
CDR3: CASSIERGLLQRYTF
DNA: TGTGCCAGTAGTATAGAGAGGGGGCTCCTTCAACGCTACACCTTC

V: TRBV12-5
D: TRBD2
J: TRBJ2-1
length: 14
size: .
CDR3: CASGGTSGRNEQFF
DNA: TGTGCTAGTGGTGGGACTAGCGGGAGGAATGAGCAGTTCTTC

V: TRBV28
D: TRBD1
J: TRBJ2-2
length: 16
size: .
CDR3: CASRQTGTGVPGELFF
DNA: TGTGCCAGCAGGCAGACCGGGACAGGGGTCCCCGGGGAGCTGTTTTTT

V: TRBV7-3
D: TRBD2
J: TRBJ2-2
length: 17
size: .
CDR3: CASSSQRSGRSTGELFF
DNA: TGTGCCAGCAGCTCCCAGAGAAGCGGGAGGAGCACCGGGGAGCTGTTTTTT

V: TRBV7-9
D: .
J: TRBJ1-1
length: 15
size: once
CDR3: CASSLITGGSTEAFF
DNA: TGTGCCAGCAGCTTAATTACAGGAGGGAGCACTGAAGCTTTCTTT

V: TRBV6-1
D: .
J: TRBJ2-1
length: 16
size: .
CDR3: CASSERTYETYNEQFF
DNA: TGTGCCAGCAGTGAAAGGACATACGAGACCTACAATGAGCAGTTCTTC

V: TRBV9
D: TRBD2
J: TRBJ2-2
length: 21
size: .
CDR3: CASSVEDLAKREGRGTGELFF
DNA: TGTGCCAGCAGCGTAGAAGATCTCGCCAAGCGGGAGGGCCGCGGCACCGGGGAGCTGTTTTTT

V: TRBV6-1
D: TRBD1
J: TRBJ2-7
length: 15
size: .
CDR3: CASILSGTGRAEQYF
DNA: TGTGCCAGCATCCTTTCCGGGACAGGGCGCGCAGAGCAGTACTTC

V: TRBV5-8
D: TRBD2
J: TRBJ2-7
length: 20
size: .
CDR3: CASSWDSGLAGGLLSYEQYF
DNA: TGTGCCAGCAGCTGGGACTCGGGACTAGCGGGAGGCCTCCTCTCCTACGAGCAGTACTTC

V: TRBV19
D: TRBD2
J: TRBJ2-3
length: 16
size: .
CDR3: CASSHLLAVSTDTQYF
DNA: TGTGCCAGTAGCCACCTACTAGCGGTTAGCACAGATACGCAGTATTTT